This is a list of T cell receptor beta chains from one sample in a study of T cells after yellow fever vaccination. TCRdb reprocessed the 5' RACE reads via MiXCR and lists one record per CDR3 protein. The sample yields hundreds of thousands of distinct CDR3 sequences, approximately 13% seen once. The sample here was PBMCs, taken on the day of the yellow fever booster vaccination. Source of these receptors: a man aged 25 to 40 who received the YFV17D yellow fever vaccine. Each CDR3 is given with its conserved first and last residue. Fields, in order: J gene, V gene, clone size, D gene, CDR3 DNA, CDR3 protein. The D gene is left open where the match is weak. Part of the rows lack a size; the others show once, few, many or a class for expanded clones.

J gene: TRBJ2-7
V gene: TRBV12-3/TRBV12-4
clone size: many
D gene: NA
CDR3 DNA: TGTGCCAGCAGTTTACTTGGAGCGGGCTCCACCTACGAGCAGTACTTC
CDR3 protein: CASSLLGAGSTYEQYF

J gene: TRBJ2-7
V gene: TRBV7-9
clone size: once
D gene: TRBD2
CDR3 DNA: TGTGCCAGCAGCCCGCCCTATGGCGGACTAGCGCCGTACGAGCAGTACTTC
CDR3 protein: CASSPPYGGLAPYEQYF

J gene: TRBJ1-5
V gene: TRBV12-3/TRBV12-4
clone size: few
D gene: TRBD1
CDR3 DNA: TGTGCCAGCAGCCGAATTACAGGGGGCAATCAGCCCCAGCATTTT
CDR3 protein: CASSRITGGNQPQHF

J gene: TRBJ2-3
V gene: TRBV5-1
clone size: NA
D gene: TRBD1
CDR3 DNA: TGCGCCAGCAGCGGGGGGGACAGGGAGGATACGCAGTATTTT
CDR3 protein: CASSGGDREDTQYF

J gene: TRBJ2-7
V gene: TRBV4-3
clone size: few
D gene: NA
CDR3 DNA: TGCGCCAGCAGCCCAGCCTGGGGCGGGTTCTCCTACGAGCAGTACTTC
CDR3 protein: CASSPAWGGFSYEQYF

J gene: TRBJ1-5
V gene: TRBV19
clone size: NA
D gene: NA
CDR3 DNA: TGTGCCAGTAGTACGACTATCCAGGGGCCCCAGCATTTT
CDR3 protein: CASSTTIQGPQHF

J gene: TRBJ2-7
V gene: TRBV23-1
clone size: few
D gene: NA
CDR3 DNA: TGCGCCAGCAGTGGCGAAGAGTCCTACGAGCAGTACTTC
CDR3 protein: CASSGEESYEQYF

J gene: TRBJ1-2
V gene: TRBV20-1
clone size: NA
D gene: TRBD1
CDR3 DNA: TGCAGTGCTATCGTCGGGACAGGGGGCGACTATGGCTACACCTTC
CDR3 protein: CSAIVGTGGDYGYTF

J gene: TRBJ2-1
V gene: TRBV7-6
clone size: NA
D gene: NA
CDR3 DNA: TGTGCCAGCAGCTTAGAGGTAGCTAACAATGAGCAGTTCTTC
CDR3 protein: CASSLEVANNEQFF

J gene: TRBJ1-3
V gene: TRBV14
clone size: NA
D gene: NA
CDR3 DNA: TGTGCCAGCAGCCAATTTCGGGCAGGCCTTGGAAACACCATATATTTT
CDR3 protein: CASSQFRAGLGNTIYF

J gene: TRBJ2-5
V gene: TRBV7-8
clone size: NA
D gene: NA
CDR3 DNA: TGTGCCAGCAGCGCCAGGCCAATGAGGGAGACCCAGTACTTC
CDR3 protein: CASSARPMRETQYF

J gene: TRBJ1-1
V gene: TRBV7-9
clone size: few
D gene: NA
CDR3 DNA: TGTGCCAGCAGCTTTAGGGAAGGGGTGAACACTGAAGCTTTCTTT
CDR3 protein: CASSFREGVNTEAFF

J gene: TRBJ1-6
V gene: TRBV18
clone size: NA
D gene: TRBD1
CDR3 DNA: TGTGCCAGCTCAATCACAGGGGGTAATTCACCCCTCCACTTT
CDR3 protein: CASSITGGNSPLHF

J gene: TRBJ2-2
V gene: TRBV6-5
clone size: few
D gene: NA
CDR3 DNA: TGTGCCAGCAGTTACTACCCCGGGGAGCTGTTTTTT
CDR3 protein: CASSYYPGELFF

J gene: TRBJ2-7
V gene: TRBV6-1
clone size: NA
D gene: NA
CDR3 DNA: TGTGCCAGCAGCATAAGACCGGACAGTGTTTACGAGCAGTACTTC
CDR3 protein: CASSIRPDSVYEQYF

J gene: TRBJ2-1
V gene: TRBV28
clone size: few
D gene: NA
CDR3 DNA: TGTGCCAGCAGAACGGCAGTCCGCAATGAGCAGTTCTTC
CDR3 protein: CASRTAVRNEQFF

J gene: TRBJ2-3
V gene: TRBV20-1
clone size: few
D gene: TRBD1
CDR3 DNA: TGCAGTGCCGTGACAGGGCTCACAGATACGCAGTATTTT
CDR3 protein: CSAVTGLTDTQYF

J gene: TRBJ2-5
V gene: TRBV5-1
clone size: few
D gene: TRBD2
CDR3 DNA: TGCGCCAGCAGCTTACCGAACCTTAGACTAGCGGGAGACGGTGAGACCCAGTACTTC
CDR3 protein: CASSLPNLRLAGDGETQYF

J gene: TRBJ2-1
V gene: TRBV15
clone size: NA
D gene: TRBD2
CDR3 DNA: TGTGCCACCAAATGGACTAGCGGGGTCAATGAGCAGTTCTTC
CDR3 protein: CATKWTSGVNEQFF

J gene: TRBJ2-7
V gene: TRBV7-9
clone size: NA
D gene: TRBD2
CDR3 DNA: TGTGCCAGCAGCTACTGGACTAGCGGTAGCTCCTACGAGCAGTACTTC
CDR3 protein: CASSYWTSGSSYEQYF

J gene: TRBJ2-2
V gene: TRBV20-1
clone size: NA
D gene: NA
CDR3 DNA: TGCAGTGGTGCCTTCCCAATCACCGGGGAGCTGTTTTTT
CDR3 protein: CSGAFPITGELFF

J gene: TRBJ2-7
V gene: TRBV7-2
clone size: few
D gene: NA
CDR3 DNA: TGTGCCAGCAGCCACGGGGGCTCCTACGAGCAGTACTTC
CDR3 protein: CASSHGGSYEQYF

J gene: TRBJ2-5
V gene: TRBV20-1
clone size: NA
D gene: TRBD1
CDR3 DNA: TGCTGTGCTAGAGATGGTGGTCGGGACAGGGGCCGGGAGACCCAGTACTTC
CDR3 protein: CCARDGGRDRGRETQYF

J gene: TRBJ2-1
V gene: TRBV6-5
clone size: many
D gene: NA
CDR3 DNA: TGTGCCAGCAGTTACGTGCAGGGATTAAATGAGCAGTTCTTC
CDR3 protein: CASSYVQGLNEQFF

J gene: TRBJ2-3
V gene: TRBV7-2
clone size: few
D gene: TRBD2
CDR3 DNA: TGTGCCAGCAGCTTAGCCGCGGGAGGGGATACGCAGTATTTT
CDR3 protein: CASSLAAGGDTQYF

J gene: TRBJ2-3
V gene: TRBV7-9
clone size: many
D gene: NA
CDR3 DNA: TGTGCCAGCAGCTTAATCTTAGCCACCAAAGATACGCAGTATTTT
CDR3 protein: CASSLILATKDTQYF

J gene: TRBJ2-2
V gene: TRBV3-1
clone size: few
D gene: TRBD1
CDR3 DNA: TGTGCCAGCAGCTACCGACAGGGTCCCACCGGGGAGCTGTTTTTT
CDR3 protein: CASSYRQGPTGELFF

J gene: TRBJ2-1
V gene: TRBV21-1
clone size: NA
D gene: NA
CDR3 DNA: TGTGCCAGCAGGGACAGGGACTCGAGGAATGAGCAGTTCTTC
CDR3 protein: CASRDRDSRNEQFF

J gene: TRBJ2-1
V gene: TRBV29-1
clone size: few
D gene: TRBD1
CDR3 DNA: TGCAGCGTCGGGACAGAGACTCTCCAGTTCTTC
CDR3 protein: CSVGTETLQFF

J gene: TRBJ1-1
V gene: TRBV6-5
clone size: few
D gene: TRBD1
CDR3 DNA: TGTGCCAGCAGTTACACCCGGACAGGGGATACTGAAGCTTTCTTT
CDR3 protein: CASSYTRTGDTEAFF

J gene: TRBJ1-1
V gene: TRBV12-3/TRBV12-4
clone size: NA
D gene: TRBD1
CDR3 DNA: TGTGCCAGCAGTTTGACGGGACAGGGGGCGGCTTTCTTT
CDR3 protein: CASSLTGQGAAFF

J gene: TRBJ1-4
V gene: TRBV28
clone size: NA
D gene: NA
CDR3 DNA: TGTGCCAGCAGATCACAGGGTTGGGGGGAAAAACTGTTTTTT
CDR3 protein: CASRSQGWGEKLFF

J gene: TRBJ2-5
V gene: TRBV6-2/TRBV6-3
clone size: NA
D gene: TRBD2
CDR3 DNA: TGTGCCAGCAGTTACTCAGGCGGGAGGAGACAAGAGACCCAGTACTTC
CDR3 protein: CASSYSGGRRQETQYF

J gene: TRBJ2-5
V gene: TRBV20-1
clone size: NA
D gene: NA
CDR3 DNA: TGCAGTGCTACTCCGGGACTGCAAGAGACCCAGTACTTC
CDR3 protein: CSATPGLQETQYF

J gene: TRBJ2-2
V gene: TRBV5-6
clone size: few
D gene: NA
CDR3 DNA: TGTGCCAGCGAAGCATTGGGAGGGAACACCGGGGAGCTGTTTTTT
CDR3 protein: CASEALGGNTGELFF

J gene: TRBJ2-1
V gene: TRBV5-6
clone size: NA
D gene: NA
CDR3 DNA: TGTGCCAGCACGGGTCCCCACTACAATGAGCAGTTCTTC
CDR3 protein: CASTGPHYNEQFF

J gene: TRBJ2-5
V gene: TRBV7-2
clone size: few
D gene: NA
CDR3 DNA: TGTGCCAGCAGCCCGGGTGGACCCGGGACCACGGAAGAGACCCAGTACTTC
CDR3 protein: CASSPGGPGTTEETQYF

J gene: TRBJ2-1
V gene: TRBV29-1
clone size: few
D gene: TRBD1
CDR3 DNA: TGCAGCGTTGATAGGAGGGGACAGGTGGATAATGAGCAGTTCTTC
CDR3 protein: CSVDRRGQVDNEQFF

J gene: TRBJ1-5
V gene: TRBV24-1
clone size: few
D gene: NA
CDR3 DNA: TGTGCCACCAGTGATCCTCGGGAGACAGTGAGCAATCAGCCCCAGCATTTT
CDR3 protein: CATSDPRETVSNQPQHF

J gene: TRBJ2-5
V gene: TRBV4-3
clone size: few
D gene: TRBD2
CDR3 DNA: TGCGCCAGCAGCCAAGATCTAGCGGGAGCGGGGGAGACCCAGTACTTC
CDR3 protein: CASSQDLAGAGETQYF

J gene: TRBJ2-4
V gene: TRBV20-1
clone size: few
D gene: NA
CDR3 DNA: TGCAGTGCTAGTCCTCCACTAGCCAAAAACATTCAGTACTTC
CDR3 protein: CSASPPLAKNIQYF

J gene: TRBJ2-7
V gene: TRBV24-1
clone size: NA
D gene: TRBD2
CDR3 DNA: TGTGCCACCAGTGACCGAGGGACTAGCGGGAGCTACGAGCAGTACTTC
CDR3 protein: CATSDRGTSGSYEQYF

J gene: TRBJ2-1
V gene: TRBV7-2
clone size: few
D gene: NA
CDR3 DNA: TGTGCCAGCAGCCCCGGTAGCGGCACAGAGCAGTTCTTC
CDR3 protein: CASSPGSGTEQFF

J gene: TRBJ2-1
V gene: TRBV5-1
clone size: NA
D gene: TRBD1
CDR3 DNA: TGCGCCAGCAGCTTGGCGGACAGGTACACGCTTTACAATGAGCAGTTCTTC
CDR3 protein: CASSLADRYTLYNEQFF

J gene: TRBJ2-4
V gene: TRBV6-2/TRBV6-3
clone size: few
D gene: NA
CDR3 DNA: TGTGCCAGCAGACCCCAGCCGGGACAAAACATTCAGTACTTC
CDR3 protein: CASRPQPGQNIQYF

J gene: TRBJ1-1
V gene: TRBV11-2
clone size: NA
D gene: TRBD1
CDR3 DNA: TGTGCCAGCAGCAAAAGTGGGACAGGCGGTGAAGCTTTCTTT
CDR3 protein: CASSKSGTGGEAFF

J gene: TRBJ2-7
V gene: TRBV20-1
clone size: few
D gene: NA
CDR3 DNA: TGCAGTGCCCTCGTGGGGGGCCCGGCTTCCGAGCAGTACTTC
CDR3 protein: CSALVGGPASEQYF

J gene: TRBJ2-1
V gene: TRBV5-1
clone size: NA
D gene: TRBD2
CDR3 DNA: TGCGCCAGCAGCTTGGAGGCGGGTCTAGCGGGAAATGAGCAGTTCTTC
CDR3 protein: CASSLEAGLAGNEQFF

J gene: TRBJ2-6
V gene: TRBV7-3
clone size: NA
D gene: TRBD2
CDR3 DNA: TGTGCCAGCAGCTTAAGGGTGGAAATGGCGGGAGGGCCGCGTACGGGGGCCAACGTCCTGACTTTC
CDR3 protein: CASSLRVEMAGGPRTGANVLTF

J gene: TRBJ2-7
V gene: TRBV7-8
clone size: NA
D gene: TRBD2
CDR3 DNA: TGTGCCAGCATTAGCGGGAGACCCCCCTACGAGCAGTACTTC
CDR3 protein: CASISGRPPYEQYF

J gene: TRBJ2-7
V gene: TRBV10-2
clone size: few
D gene: NA
CDR3 DNA: TGCGCCAGCGGACCGACAGGGAGGGACGAGCAGTACTTC
CDR3 protein: CASGPTGRDEQYF

J gene: TRBJ2-2
V gene: TRBV5-6
clone size: NA
D gene: NA
CDR3 DNA: TGTGCCAGCAGTTTAGCGTTTGGGGAGCTGTTTTTT
CDR3 protein: CASSLAFGELFF

J gene: TRBJ2-3
V gene: TRBV7-3
clone size: NA
D gene: TRBD2
CDR3 DNA: TGTGCCAGCAGCTTAAACCCATCGGGAGGGGGAGATACGCAGTATTTT
CDR3 protein: CASSLNPSGGGDTQYF